This TCR beta chain emerged from a study of cytomegalovirus exposure and HLA in healthy donors. This CDR3 spans 14 amino acids. Trimming took 5 bases from V and 5 from J, leaving 13 bases between them. Germline CDR1 reads MDHEN; CDR2 reads SYDVKM. 13 Jbeta primers and 60 Vbeta primers were used for the PCR. Methods used by the authors: Later work found around 80 million unique TCR beta chains, with roughly 11 million shared. Some clones are missing from TCRdb's copy, which holds only in-frame ones; the method was immunoSEQ multiplex PCR. That table gives V, J and clone size, and the DNA gave D and trimming. The table includes 160,000 or so clones, around four fifths detected once. A word on this clone: Its target is not known.

Findings and limits, study-wide: After further analysis at a later stage, 16,951 TCR beta sequences were associated with HLA alleles at 0.05 false discovery rate. Most of the TCR beta V segments (in an earlier analysis) were productive either about 87% or about 30% of the time. Later analysis indicated greater clonal expansion among HLA-associated TCR beta chains than among equally common other chains.

The source of this sequence is a woman aged 45-59 years in good health and CMV-seronegative. This chain uses TRBV28 with TRBJ1-3; TRBD1 is a possible D gene (6 bases). The sequenced material came from PBMCs. Here the CDR3 reads CASSRQADRNTIYF. CDR3 nucleotides: TGTGCCAGCAGTCGACAGGCCGACCGAAACACCATATATTTT.